The sequence of this T cell receptor (beta chain) was determined in a study of OX40 agonist ivuxolimab in advanced cancers. The wider study: Each dose-escalation patient presented with hepatocellular carcinoma, melanoma, renal cell or head and neck cancer.

CDR3 length: 13 residues. Germline values: CDR1 SGHRS, CDR2 YFSETQ. V trimming: 4 bases; J trimming: 5 bases; junction bases outside the gene matches: 5. Some clones are missing from TCRdb's copy, which holds only in-frame ones; the method was immunoSEQ multiplex PCR. The sample holds about 94,000 clones, under 95% seen once. This specimen consisted of CD4+ or CD8+ T cells sorted from blood, obtained in a trial of the OX40 agonist ivuxolimab. The genes are TRBV5-1 and TRBJ1-2; 7 bases fit TRBD1. The receptor was derived from an adult with an advanced solid tumor such as melanoma, head and neck, liver or kidney cancer. CDR3 amino acids: CASSPWDSYGYTF. The CDR3 coding sequence is TGCGCCAGCAGCCCATGGGACAGTTATGGCTACACCTTC.